Each of the 4 T cell receptor beta chains below was sequenced from the same sample in a study of cytomegalovirus exposure and HLA in healthy donors. The PCR used 60 Vbeta and 13 Jbeta primers. Measured with immunoSEQ multiplex PCR; TCRdb has only the in-frame clones, and not every one. The sample contains under 200,000 clones, around three quarters of which appear only once. Sequencing was carried out using PBMCs. All receptors come from a man aged 50 to 60 in good health and CMV-seropositive.

The chain carries TRBV6-5 and TRBJ2-1; TRBD2 agrees at 7 bases. Germline V gene lookup returns CDR1 MNHEY and CDR2 SVGAGI. This CDR3 spans 15 amino acids. The V segment lost 5 bases and the J segment 5 bases; nucleotides outside the gene matches: 9. The CDR3 spells CASSHRRAGDNEQFF. Written as DNA, the CDR3 is TGTGCCAGCAGTCACCGCCGGGCGGGGGACAATGAGCAGTTCTTC.

The chain recombines TRBV9 with TRBJ2-1, with a weak D call TRBD1 (6 bases). V was shortened by 6 bases and J by 6 bases, with 19 bases between the two germline ends. Germline CDR1 reads SGDLS; CDR2 reads YYNGEE. This CDR3 has 15 residues. CDR3 in amino acids: CASTQGQGTGNEQFF. The CDR3 DNA sequence: TGTGCCAGCACCCAGGGACAAGGGACGGGCAATGAGCAGTTCTTC.

This clone was observed a few times. The chain carries TRBV6-6 and TRBJ2-7; tentatively, D is TRBD1 (7 bases). This CDR3 region has 14 residues. Germline CDR1 is MNHNY and CDR2 is SVGAGI (reference sequence). V lost 6 bases and J 4 bases, leaving 16 bases between the germline ends. The CDR3 DNA reads TGTGCCAGCAGCGATGGAGGGGGCGCGTACGAGCAGTACTTC. Translated: CASSDGGGAYEQYF.

The V gene is TRBV27, the J gene TRBJ2-7; 11 bases agree with TRBD2. With V trimmed by 0 bases and J by 3 bases, 4 bases remained unmatched. This CDR3 contains 16 residues. Germline loops: CDR1 MNHEY, CDR2 SMNVEV (reference sequence). CDR3 sequence: CASSLSGTSGYYEQYF. Written as DNA, the CDR3 is TGTGCCAGCAGTTTATCCGGGACTAGCGGATACTACGAGCAGTACTTC.